Below are 13 T cell receptor beta chains sequenced from a single sample in a study of T cell repertoires in cytomegalovirus infection. TCRdb redid the calling of the reads with MiXCR, one entry per CDR3 protein. The sample records approximately 550,000 distinct CDR3 sequences, about 15% being singletons. Sequencing used CD8+ T cells from PBMCs. The source of these receptors is a human donor in good health (CMV status not recorded). Some clones in this sample may be carry-over from other donors' samples.

This clonotype was counted at least ten times. The chain uses TRBV12-3 or TRBV12-4 and TRBJ2-1, with TRBD2 matching over 10 bases. The CDR3 length is 15 residues. V lost 6 bases, J lost 3 bases, and 5 bases stayed unmatched. The CDR3 spells CASRPGLADYNEQFF. For the CDR3, the DNA is TGTGCCAGCAGGCCCGGACTAGCGGACTACAATGAGCAGTTCTTC.

This clonotype was detected ten times or more. The V gene is TRBV6-5, the J gene TRBJ2-7; D unresolved. Germline V gives CDR1 MNHEY, CDR2 SVGAGI. This CDR3 spans 11 amino acids. The V end was cut by 0 bases, the J end by 9 bases, with 6 bases between. CDR3 nucleotides: TGTGCCAGCAGTTACTCAGGGTTGCAGTACTTC. It translates to CASSYSGLQYF.

This clonotype was counted at least ten times. The rearrangement links TRBV7-9 to TRBJ2-7, with 7 positions matching TRBD1. J was trimmed by 6 bases and V by 5 bases; bases with no gene match: 4. The CDR3 is made up of 12 amino acids. CDR1 and CDR2 (germline): SEHNR, FQNEAQ (reference sequence). The CDR3 loop reads CASSRQGREQYF. In DNA form, the CDR3 reads TGTGCCAGCAGCCGACAGGGTCGCGAGCAGTACTTC.

With regard to this clonotype: Likely a read error: the CDR3 ends without its conserved phenylalanine or tryptophan. This rearrangement joins TRBV19 to TRBJ1-5; weak D call: TRBD1 (6 bases). V dropped 7 bases and J dropped 1 base, with 35 bases sitting between them. The CDR3 contains 22 residues. CDR1 is LNHDA and CDR2 is SQIVND in the germline V gene (reference sequence). The CDR3 spells CASMTRGVWDTQGKGSNQPQHY. CDR3 coding DNA: TGTGCCAGTATGACGAGAGGCGTTTGGGACACACAGGGTAAAGGGAGCAATCAGCCCCAGCATTAT.

This clonotype has a count of ten or more. This chain joins TRBV19 and TRBJ2-3, with a weak D call TRBD1 (6 bases). CDR3 size: 15 residues. Trimming left V 5 bases short and J 4 bases short, with 16 bases between. CDR1 and CDR2 (germline): LNHDA, SQIVND (reference sequence). The CDR3 loop is CASSSTGTVADTQYF. The CDR3 DNA reads as TGTGCCAGTAGTTCCACAGGGACGGTGGCAGATACGCAGTATTTT.

This clonotype showed up just a few times. The rearrangement joins TRBV30 to TRBJ2-2; D is uncertain. V dropped 2 bases and J dropped 0 bases, with 4 bases sitting between them. This CDR3 is built from 13 residues. Germline CDR1 reads GTSNPN; CDR2 reads SVGIG (reference sequence). CDR3 loop: CAWSLTNTGELFF. CDR3 sequence (DNA): TGTGCCTGGAGTCTGACGAACACCGGGGAGCTGTTTTTT.

This clonotype was detected a few times. The genes are TRBV10-3 and TRBJ2-5; 8 bases agree with TRBD1. CDR1 and CDR2 from the germline V gene are ENHRY and SYGVKD. The V gene end was trimmed by 3 bases and the J gene end by 1 base; junction bases not matched to a gene: 10. This CDR3 is 17 amino acids long. The CDR3 loop reads CAISEPGQGRAQETQYF. CDR3 DNA: TGTGCCATCAGTGAACCCGGACAGGGAAGGGCCCAAGAGACCCAGTACTTC.

This clonotype was seen repeatedly, ten times or more. The J gene is TRBJ2-5, the V gene TRBV4-1, with D tentatively TRBD1 or TRBD2 (5 bases each). The CDR3 runs to 14 residues. CDR1 and CDR2 from the germline V gene are MGHRA and YSYEKL. Trimming took off 2 bases at V and 3 bases at J, with 10 bases between the two ends. The CDR3 here is CASSQWVGEETQYF. The CDR3 DNA reads TGCGCCAGCAGCCAATGGGTGGGGGAAGAGACCCAGTACTTC.

This clonotype was seen a few times. The DNA of the CDR3 is TGTGCCAGCAGTTTCTCTACCTACAATGAGCAGTTCTTC. Its translation is CASSFSTYNEQFF. The chain links TRBV27 to TRBJ2-1, with unresolved D. Trimming cost V 3 bases and J 2 bases, with 5 bases left between them. This CDR3 has 13 amino acids. Germline CDR1 is MNHEY and CDR2 is SMNVEV (reference sequence).

The V call is TRBV9, the J call TRBJ2-3; no firm D call. V gave up 0 bases and J gave up 4 bases, with 6 bases separating them. The CDR3 is made up of 13 amino acids. Germline lookup yields CDR1 SGDLS and CDR2 YYNGEE. This CDR3 reads CASSVARADTQYF. The CDR3 DNA follows: TGTGCCAGCAGCGTAGCTCGGGCAGATACGCAGTATTTT.

This clonotype appeared a few times. The chain has TRBV9 and TRBJ2-5, with TRBD2 identical over 7 bases. CDR3 length equals 15 residues. Per the germline V gene, CDR1 is SGDLS and CDR2 is YYNGEE. Losses at the gene ends were 2 bases for V and 1 base for J; bases not matched to a gene: 5. The CDR3 DNA reads as TGTGCCAGCAGCGTTTTCCCTAGCGGCCAAGAGACCCAGTACTTC. Translated, it gives CASSVFPSGQETQYF.

A note on this clonotype: A read error is possible here, since a much larger clone lies one base away. The V call is TRBV7-4, the J call TRBJ2-1; TRBD1 aligns across 10 bases. CDR1 SGHVT and CDR2 SQSDAQ come from the germline V gene. This CDR3 contains 15 residues. The CDR3 DNA sequence: TGTGCCAGCGGCTTACGGGACAGGGGTGGCAATGAGCAGTTCTTC. Translating it yields CASGLRDRGGNEQFF.

In its sample, this clonotype was seen a few times. The chain couples TRBV3-1 to TRBJ2-1, with D perhaps being TRBD1 or TRBD2 (5 bases each). Trimming left V 5 bases short and J 6 bases short, with 11 bases between. The germline V gene has CDR1 LGHDT and CDR2 YNNKEL (reference sequence). The length of the CDR3 is 13 residues. CDR3 coding DNA: TGTGCCAGCAGCTTCGGGACCCGCAATGAGCAGTTCTTC. Protein product: CASSFGTRNEQFF.